This T cell receptor (beta chain) was obtained from a study of blood T cell repertoires in COVID-19. Germline values: CDR1 SGHRS, CDR2 YFSETQ. The CDR3 extends over 14 amino acids. Trimming cost V 0 bases and J 6 bases; bases outside gene matches: 3. The method was immunoSEQ multiplex PCR; TCRdb's version includes in-frame clones alone and lacks a portion of them. The sample holds 200,000 to 250,000 clones, 86% seen once. V is TRBV5-1 and J is TRBJ2-4; TRBD1 agrees at 7 bases. The sequenced sample consisted of peripheral blood. The sequence came from a man in his 60s with acute or convalescent COVID-19. The DNA for the CDR3 is TGCGCCAGCAGCTTGGACAGGGGTTCAAACATTCAGTACTTC. This gives the protein CASSLDRGSNIQYF.